Each of the 15 T cell receptor beta chains below was sequenced from the same sample in a study of T-cell reconstitution after alpha-beta-depleted transplantation in children. This sample's TCRbeta library carried unique molecular identifier barcodes. From the PCR reads, TCRdb called clonotypes with MiXCR, one entry per CDR3 protein. The sample yields over 150,000 distinct CDR3 sequences, roughly 15% seen once. Specimen: PBMCs from the stem cell graft donor, collected from the stem cell graft. Every receptor here comes from a human donor who donated a stem cell graft to a child with acute lymphoblastic leukemia.

The chain links TRBV7-2 to TRBJ2-2; D perhaps matches TRBD1 (5 bases). V was clipped by 5 bases and J by 3 bases, with 16 bases between them. In germline, CDR1 is SGHTA, CDR2 FQGNSA. This CDR3 is built from 16 residues. The CDR3 DNA is TGTGCCAGCAGCGGCGCCCGATCAGGGTACACCGGGGAGCTGTTTTTT. The encoded protein is CASSGARSGYTGELFF.

This clonotype was found many times. This chain joins TRBV12-3 or TRBV12-4 and TRBJ2-3; 7 nucleotides agree with TRBD2. With 5 bases clipped from V and 4 bases from J, the junction kept 9 bases outside the gene matches. The CDR3 is 15 amino acids. CDR3 in DNA: TGTGCCAGCAGTACGGAACTAGCGTTTGCAGATACGCAGTATTTT. Amino acid sequence: CASSTELAFADTQYF.

This clonotype has at least ten counts. This chain links TRBV5-1 with TRBJ1-5; D is possibly TRBD1 (6 bases). V was pared by 0 bases and J by 6 bases, with 10 bases between. CDR1 and CDR2 from the germline V gene are SGHRS and YFSETQ. CDR3 length: 14 amino acids. The CDR3 bases are TGCGCCAGCAGCTTGGCGGGGGGCTCTCAGCCCCAGCATTTT. This sequence encodes CASSLAGGSQPQHF.

This clonotype was observed a few times. This chain joins TRBV5-4 and TRBJ1-1; 8 positions agree with TRBD1. The CDR3 runs 18 residues. After removal of 8 bases from V and 0 bases from J, the junction contained 18 bases not matched to a gene. Germline values: CDR1 SGHNT, CDR2 YYREEE (reference sequence). The CDR3 DNA is TGTGCCAGTCACTCTAAATTAGACAGGGGCCGTCTGAACACTGAAGCTTTCTTT. Its translation is CASHSKLDRGRLNTEAFF.

The V and J genes are TRBV7-2 and TRBJ2-1, with D hard to call. This CDR3 has 13 amino acids. V dropped 3 bases and J dropped 15 bases, with 18 bases sitting between them. CDR1 is SGHTA and CDR2 is FQGNSA in the germline V gene. CDR3 DNA sequence: TGTGCCAGCAGCTTTAGGTTCTCCCATCCTCGGTTCTTC. It specifies CASSFRFSHPRFF.

This rearrangement joins TRBV12-3 or TRBV12-4 to TRBJ2-3; D is unclear. The V and J ends lost 3 bases and 0 bases respectively, with 19 bases between them. The CDR3 is 18 amino acids. The CDR3 region has the DNA TGTGCCAGCAGTTTCCGTACGGGCGCCCCACCTAGCACAGATACGCAGTATTTT. Translated, it gives CASSFRTGAPPSTDTQYF.

This clonotype came up many times. The CDR3 sequence is CSATGTRDYEQYF. CDR3 sequence (DNA): TGCAGTGCGACCGGGACTCGGGACTACGAGCAGTACTTC. The chain combines TRBV20-1 with TRBJ2-7; a possible D gene is TRBD2 (6 bases). Between the trimmed V and J ends, which lost 6 bases and 3 bases, there was a span of 15 bases. Looked up from germline, CDR1 is DFQATT and CDR2 is SNEGSKA (reference sequence). This CDR3 contains 13 residues.

CDR3 sequence: CASSPNREGEQYF. CDR3 sequence (DNA): TGTGCCAGCAGTCCGAACAGGGAGGGCGAGCAGTACTTC. V and J are TRBV7-2 and TRBJ2-7; D perhaps matches TRBD2 (7 bases). This CDR3 contains 13 residues. Germline V lookup: CDR1 SGHTA, CDR2 FQGNSA. Deletions cut 6 bases from V and 6 bases from J, with 15 bases between.

Only a few counts were recorded for this clonotype. The CDR3, as DNA: TGTGCCAGCAGCCAGGGACTAGCGGGGCTCTACGAGCAGTACTTC. Amino acid sequence: CASSQGLAGLYEQYF. This chain links TRBV5-5 with TRBJ2-7; TRBD2 agrees at 13 bases. The germline gives CDR1 SGHKS, CDR2 YYEKEE (reference sequence). Unmatched junction bases numbered 4, after V lost 4 bases and J lost 3 bases. The CDR3 loop spans 15 amino acids. The variable domain in full, with the rest retrieved from reference TRBV5-5 and TRBJ2-7, is DAGVTQSPTHLIKTRGQQVTLRCSPISGHKSVSWYQQVLGQGPQFIFQYYEKEERGRGNFPDRFSARQFPNYSSELNVNALLLGDSALYLCASSQGLAGLYEQYFGPGTRLTVT.

This clonotype was counted at least ten times. V gene TRBV27 combines with J gene TRBJ2-7; TRBD1 matches 7 bases. The ends lost 2 bases at V and 6 bases at J; junction bases unmatched: 10. CDR1 MNHEY and CDR2 SMNVEV come from the germline V gene (reference sequence). The CDR3 runs to 15 residues. CDR3 bases: TGTGCCAGCAGTTTAAGGCCAGGGGGTCTCCTCGAGCAGTACTTC. Translating gives CASSLRPGGLLEQYF.

This clonotype was detected many times. This chain uses TRBV28 with TRBJ1-2, with a tentative D call TRBD1 (5 bases). The germline V and J ends were trimmed by 7 bases and 4 bases, with 19 bases remaining between them. Per the germline V gene, CDR1 is MDHEN and CDR2 is SYDVKM. CDR3 length: 15 amino acids. CDR3 DNA: TGTGCCAGCACTCTATCCGACAGATCTACCTATGGCTACACCTTC. Its protein is CASTLSDRSTYGYTF.

The chain carries TRBV20-1 and TRBJ2-3; tentative D call: TRBD1 (7 bases). The germline CDR1 and CDR2 sequences are DFQATT and SNEGSKA (reference sequence). Trimming pared 5 bases from V and 2 bases from J, leaving 29 bases between. CDR3 length equals 19 residues. The CDR3 coding sequence is TGCAGTGCTGTCAAGCCGGGAGCAGGGGGTCCCCTCTTCACAGATACGCAGTATTTT. Amino acids: CSAVKPGAGGPLFTDTQYF.

In its sample, this clonotype was seen many times. The rearrangement links TRBV5-4 to TRBJ2-2; tentative D call: TRBD2 (5 bases). Germline CDR1 SGHNT, CDR2 YYREEE (reference sequence). The CDR3 length is 13 residues. Trimming cost V 4 bases and J 3 bases, with 7 bases left between them. The CDR3 sequence: CASSTSYTGELFF. As DNA, the CDR3 is TGTGCCAGCAGCACTAGTTACACCGGGGAGCTGTTTTTT.

This clonotype has ten or more counts. The chain links TRBV25-1 to TRBJ2-5, with 9 bases lining up with TRBD2. The CDR3 runs to 16 residues. Germline V gene sequence: CDR1 MGHDK, CDR2 SYGVNS. J lost 4 bases, V lost 0 bases, and 6 bases had no gene match. This chain's CDR3 is CASSEYKTSGLETQYF. CDR3 nucleotide sequence: TGTGCCAGCAGTGAATATAAAACTAGCGGGTTAGAGACCCAGTACTTC.

Here the CDR3 DNA reads TGCAGCGCCGGGGGGCTGGCGGGAGGTGGCAATGAGCAGTTCTTC. Amino acid sequence: CSAGGLAGGGNEQFF. The chain carries TRBV29-1 and TRBJ2-1, with TRBD2 identical over 8 bases. CDR1 is SQVTM and CDR2 is ANQGSEA in the germline V gene. The CDR3 extends over 15 amino acids. The ends lost 7 bases at V and 6 bases at J; junction bases unmatched: 14.